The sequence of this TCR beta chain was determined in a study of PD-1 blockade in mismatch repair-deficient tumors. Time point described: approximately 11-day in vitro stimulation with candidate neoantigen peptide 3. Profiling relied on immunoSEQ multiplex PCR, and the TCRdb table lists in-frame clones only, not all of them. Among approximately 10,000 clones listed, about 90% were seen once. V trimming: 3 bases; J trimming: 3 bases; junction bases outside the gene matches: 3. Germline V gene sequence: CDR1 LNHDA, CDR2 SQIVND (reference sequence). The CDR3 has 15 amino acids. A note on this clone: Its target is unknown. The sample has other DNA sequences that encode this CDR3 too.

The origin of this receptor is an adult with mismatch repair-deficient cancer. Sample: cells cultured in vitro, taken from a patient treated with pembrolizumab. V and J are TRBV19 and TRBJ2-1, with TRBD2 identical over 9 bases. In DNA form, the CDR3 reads TGTGCCAGTAGTATCGGTAGCGGGAGCTACAATGAGCAGTTCTTC. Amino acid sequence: CASSIGSGSYNEQFF.